This T cell receptor (beta chain) was profiled in a study of siplizumab effects on memory and regulatory T cells. TCRdb's copy holds only in-frame clones and misses some; the assay was immunoSEQ multiplex PCR. The table includes roughly 50,000 clones, 95% to 98% detected once. Germline V gene lookup returns CDR1 SEHNR and CDR2 FQNEAQ (reference sequence). The CDR3 is made up of 16 amino acids. V lost 5 bases to trimming and J lost 5 bases; unmatched junction nucleotides: 12. This TCR came from a human donor in good health. Sample: naive CD4+ T cells sorted from blood. The gene calls are TRBV7-9 and TRBJ2-7, with 10 bases identical to TRBD1. The CDR3 DNA reads as TGTGCCAGCAGCCCAGCACCGGGACAGGGGTTCCACGAGCAGTACTTC. This sequence encodes CASSPAPGQGFHEQYF.